This TCR beta chain was profiled in a study of T cell responses to AZD1222 COVID-19 vaccine. General study points: With two AZD1222 doses given, Spike-specific TCR breadth and depth both rose.

Of note for this clone: Its antigen is unknown.

Germline V gene lookup returns CDR1 SGHTS and CDR2 YDEGEE. This CDR3 spans 16 amino acids. V trimming: 3 bases; J trimming: 4 bases; junction bases outside the gene matches: 9. TCRdb's table, derived via immunoSEQ multiplex PCR, lists solely in-frame clones and lacks some. The repertoire includes around 100,000 clones, 80% to 90% of them detected once, and approximately 10% sits in the top ten. The specimen was peripheral blood, collected 28 days after the second AZD1222 dose. The sequence came from an adult who received the AZD1222 COVID-19 vaccine. The chain links TRBV5-8 to TRBJ2-5; 10 bases match TRBD2. CDR3 nucleotide sequence: TGTGCCAGCAGCTCCAAAGCGGGGGGGCCCGTAGAGACCCAGTACTTC. It specifies CASSSKAGGPVETQYF.